This T cell receptor (beta chain) was captured by sequencing in a study of cytomegalovirus exposure and HLA in healthy donors. General study findings and limits: Roughly uniform sequencing depth across donors was assumed, possibly incorrectly. The listing of roughly 160 TCR beta chains classed them as cytomegalovirus-associated.

PCR was performed using 60 Vbeta and 13 Jbeta primers. TCRdb keeps only in-frame clones here, not all; method: immunoSEQ multiplex PCR. This table holds about 160,000 clones, around 86% found once. About this clone: Antigen specificity is unknown.

The V segment lost 8 bases and the J segment 3 bases; nucleotides outside the gene matches: 9. The germline V gene has CDR1 MNHEY and CDR2 SMNVEV (reference sequence). The CDR3 is 15 residues long. Sequenced material: PBMCs. The sequence was obtained from a man aged 50 or older in good health and CMV-seropositive. V is TRBV27 and J is TRBJ1-1; TRBD1 matches at 10 bases. The CDR3 loop reads CASAHSGTGDTEAFF. CDR3 DNA sequence: TGTGCCAGCGCACACTCCGGGACAGGGGACACTGAAGCTTTCTTT.